The rows below give T cell receptor beta chains drawn from one sample of a study of blood T cell repertoires in COVID-19. Method: immunoSEQ multiplex PCR; TCRdb's copy keeps in-frame clones and lacks some. The sample shows some 200,000 clones, approximately 84% of them seen only once. The sequencing input was peripheral blood. The receptors come from a man aged 45-65 years who had recovered from COVID-19. Each CDR3 is given with its conserved first and last residue. D genes are given only for firm matches. A clone size is listed for some rows: how often the clone was seen (once, few, many), or a class if it is expanded.

D	J	V	size	CDR3	DNA
TRBD1	TRBJ2-7	TRBV27	once	CASTRDRGAYEQYF	TGTGCCAGCACCCGGGACAGGGGGGCCTACGAGCAGTACTTC
TRBD1	TRBJ2-7	TRBV3-1/TRBV3-2	-	CASSPGTGVSYEQYF	TGTGCCAGCAGCCCGGGGACAGGGGTTTCCTACGAGCAGTACTTC
TRBD2	TRBJ2-7	TRBV7-8	-	CASSLGTSGTGTEQYF	TGTGCCAGCAGCCTCGGGACTAGCGGGACCGGTACCGAGCAGTACTTC
TRBD1	TRBJ2-7	TRBV19	-	CASTPGGDRAHEQYF	TGTGCCAGTACTCCCGGCGGGGACAGGGCCCACGAGCAGTACTTC
TRBD1	TRBJ1-1	TRBV6-5	-	CATRPGQGAAGGAFF	TGTGCCACCCGCCCGGGACAGGGGGCTGCTGGCGGAGCTTTCTTT
TRBD2	TRBJ2-7	TRBV14	-	CASSQGLAAYEQYF	TGTGCCAGCAGCCAAGGACTAGCGGCCTACGAGCAGTACTTC
-	TRBJ1-1	TRBV7-9	few	CASSLARGGRGTEAFF	TGTGCCAGCAGCTTAGCGCGCGGGGGAAGAGGCACTGAAGCTTTCTTT
-	TRBJ2-7	TRBV11-2	-	CASSLDSYSYEQYF	TGTGCCAGCAGCTTAGACAGTTATTCCTACGAGCAGTACTTC
TRBD1	TRBJ1-5	TRBV4-2	-	CASSRQGSNQPQHF	TGTGCCAGCAGCCGACAGGGTAGCAATCAGCCCCAGCATTTT
-	TRBJ2-5	TRBV18	-	CASSPEGSRETQYF	TGTGCCAGCTCACCAGAGGGTAGTAGAGAGACCCAGTACTTC
-	TRBJ1-3	TRBV25-1	-	CASSGQAQNTIYF	TGTGCCAGCAGTGGTCAGGCTCAGAACACCATATATTTT
-	TRBJ2-5	TRBV7-9	-	CASSDRGIALQETQYF	TGTGCCAGCAGCGATCGGGGGATAGCCCTCCAAGAGACCCAGTACTTC
TRBD2	TRBJ2-2	TRBV4-2	few	CASSHTSGRRTGELFF	TGTGCCAGCAGCCATACTAGCGGGAGGAGGACCGGGGAGCTGTTTTTT
TRBD2	TRBJ2-1	TRBV6-4	-	CASSRTSGSRSYNEQFF	TGTGCCAGCAGCCGGACTAGCGGGAGCAGATCCTACAATGAGCAGTTCTTC
-	TRBJ1-4	TRBV6-5	-	CASSYSGANEKLFF	TGTGCCAGCAGTTACTCTGGGGCCAATGAAAAACTGTTTTTT
-	TRBJ1-6	TRBV12-3/TRBV12-4	-	CASRQGRSPLHF	TGTGCCAGCAGGCAGGGCAGATCACCCCTCCACTTT
TRBD2	TRBJ2-1	TRBV6-4	-	CAAERSGRNLSYNEQFF	TGTGCCGCAGAGAGAAGCGGGAGAAATCTCAGCTACAATGAGCAGTTCTTC
TRBD1	TRBJ2-7	TRBV15	-	CATSSSQQGAYEQYF	TGTGCCACCAGCAGTTCTCAACAGGGGGCCTACGAGCAGTACTTC
-	TRBJ1-5	TRBV6-5	few	CASSTLGNQPQHF	TGTGCCAGCAGTACGTTAGGCAATCAGCCCCAGCATTTT
-	TRBJ2-7	TRBV19	-	CASSQAAESHEQYF	TGTGCCAGTAGTCAGGCAGCGGAGTCCCACGAGCAGTACTTC
TRBD1	TRBJ1-1	TRBV7-2	-	CASSLGDRGNTEAFF	TGTGCCAGCAGCTTAGGAGACAGGGGGAACACTGAAGCTTTCTTT
TRBD1	TRBJ1-2	TRBV7-9	-	CASSTSGGGYTF	TGTGCCAGCAGCACCTCAGGGGGCGGCTACACCTTC
TRBD2	TRBJ2-1	TRBV19	-	CASTVTSGPYNEQFF	TGTGCCAGTACCGTGACTAGCGGCCCCTACAATGAGCAGTTCTTC
TRBD2	TRBJ2-7	TRBV18	-	CASSPMIAGTPEQYF	TGTGCCAGCTCACCAATGATAGCGGGAACCCCCGAGCAGTACTTC
-	TRBJ2-1	TRBV19	-	CASSLNGNEQFF	TGTGCCAGTAGCTTGAACGGGAATGAGCAGTTCTTC